This TCR beta chain derives from a study of T cell changes during pregnancy in multiple sclerosis. Generated by immunoSEQ multiplex PCR, the TCRdb table keeps only in-frame clones and is missing some. The table records 60,000 or so clones, around nine tenths of them present only once. V lost 3 bases to trimming and J lost 6 bases; unmatched junction nucleotides: 9. There are 17 residues in the CDR3. CDR1 and CDR2 from the germline V gene are SGHTS and YDEGEE. V usage is TRBV5-8 and J usage is TRBJ2-2, with TRBD2 identical over 12 bases. This specimen was peripheral blood, taken before pregnancy. The clonotype originates from a female donor with multiple sclerosis, enrolled in a pregnancy study. CDR3 sequence reads: CASSSSGTSGLSGELFF. Written as DNA, the CDR3 is TGTGCCAGCAGCTCCTCCGGGACTAGCGGGCTCTCCGGGGAGCTGTTTTTT.